This T cell receptor beta chain came from a study of blood T cell repertoires in COVID-19 (dated by TCRdb to the early 2020s). With regard to the full study: Samples from collaborators originated in the United States, Italy and Spain and spanned both the acute and convalescent phases of COVID-19. The prospective study material was composed of cDNA or gDNA derived from T cells, B-cell-depleted T cells, or PBMCs. The dataset comprised deeply sampled blood TCRbeta repertoires from subjects exposed to, actively infected with, or recovered from COVID-19. A freely available public database, intended as a resource for researchers studying the immune response to SARS-CoV-2, is where the repertoires were released. The samples were drawn from the first 160 participants of the ongoing ImmuneRACE study and from 950 to 1,500 subjects provided by 6 global collaborators. Sample metadata almost always included a de-identified subject ID, COVID-19 status, age in years and sex. Where HLA class I and class II types were available, the types were taken from metadata supplied by the sample provider, not from assay-based typing.

The CDR3 measures 14 amino acids from cysteine to phenylalanine. Just CDR3 DNA is preserved here, 42 bases in frame from base 1. Reading the germline V gene gives CDR1 LGHNA and CDR2 YSLEER. Unmatched junction bases come to 9, with V trimmed by 5 bases and J by 9 bases. Study-level results and caveats: How much clinical and demographic metadata was included differed by source and by participant, and the metadata was provided uncurated.

TCRbeta CDR3 regions were amplified from genomic DNA by means of the immunoSEQ Assay, a bias-controlled multiplex PCR. Concerning the study's data processing: The number of nucleated cells in each sample was estimated from the amplification of reference gene primers within the assay. Sequence reads were collapsed and filtered to measure the absolute abundance of every unique TCRbeta CDR3 rearrangement. Productive Simpson clonality was computed per sample as the square root of Simpson's diversity index over productive rearrangements. TCRdb stores this immuneACCESS table with in-frame sequences only. Part of the clones is absent; in the studies checked, under half of the shortfall reflects unresolved V genes, and no reason is known for the rest. V and J calls and clone size are copied from that table; D and trimming were computed from the DNA. The sample table holds under 300,000 clones, of which approximately 80% were seen once. The top ten constitute roughly 3.4% of the sample.

Concerning this clone: The antigen this receptor binds is unknown. The record has no base qualities; no much larger clone is one base away.

Collaborating institutions collected whole blood in K2EDTA tubes following their own protocols. Collaborator samples were shipped for TCRbeta analysis as frozen whole blood, isolated PBMCs, or DNA extracted from either sample type. The sequenced sample consisted of peripheral blood. The sequence was obtained from a woman younger than 35 with acute or convalescent COVID-19. The chain couples TRBV4-3 to TRBJ2-1, with 8 bases aligning to TRBD2. The nucleotide sequence reads as follows: TGCGCCAGCAGCAACGGACTAGCTTTAGGTGAGCAGTTCTTC. Translated, it reads CASSNGLALGEQFF.